What follows are 16 T cell receptor beta chains derived from one specimen sequenced in a study of CD4+ T cells in melanoma. Clones were read by immunoSEQ multiplex PCR, and TCRdb kept only the in-frame ones, dropping some. This repertoire shows about 5,000 clones, around three fifths found once; its top ten account for 20% to 25%. Input material: cells from a culture (not recorded whether cultured in vitro). These receptors came from a human donor with melanoma.

The V call is TRBV5-1, the J call TRBJ1-2; no definite D call. CDR1 and CDR2 from the germline V gene are SGHRS and YFSETQ. The CDR3 totals 13 residues. V was pared by 3 bases and J by 5 bases, with 11 bases between. The CDR3: CASSSDPSYGYTF. The CDR3, as DNA: TGCGCCAGCAGCTCAGATCCGAGTTATGGCTACACCTTC.

The CDR3 sequence is CASSVRTGDKNIQYF. Here the CDR3 DNA reads TGCGCCAGCAGTGTTAGGACAGGGGATAAAAACATTCAGTACTTC. The chain employs TRBV10-2 and TRBJ2-4; 9 bases are shared with TRBD1. J gave up 4 bases and V 4 bases, and 5 bases lay outside the gene matches. CDR1 WSHSY and CDR2 SAAADI come from the germline V gene. CDR3 size: 15 residues.

The V gene is TRBV7-3, the J gene TRBJ1-2, with TRBD1 matching 9 bases. This CDR3 has 15 residues. After removal of 5 bases from V and 8 bases from J, the junction contained 12 bases not matched to a gene. In germline, CDR1 is SGHTA, CDR2 FQGTGA. The CDR3 protein is CASSAGTGTGRGYTF. The CDR3 DNA reads TGTGCCAGCAGCGCCGGTACCGGGACAGGGAGAGGCTACACCTTC.

V usage is TRBV5-6 and J usage is TRBJ2-3; 11 positions agree with TRBD2. The V gene end was trimmed by 1 base and the J gene end by 2 bases; junction bases not matched to a gene: 3. The length of the CDR3 is 16 residues. The germline CDR1 and CDR2 sequences are SGHDT and YYEEEE. CDR3 bases: TGTGCCAGCAGCTTGCTAGCGGGGGGAAACACAGATACGCAGTATTTT. As protein: CASSLLAGGNTDTQYF. The full variable domain, its missing parts supplied by reference TRBV5-6 and TRBJ2-3, is DAGVTQSPTHLIKTRGQQVTLRCSPKSGHDTVSWYQQALGQGPQFIFQYYEEEERQRGNFPDRFSGHQFPNYSSELNVNALLLGDSALYLCASSLLAGGNTDTQYFGPGTRLTVL.

The V gene is TRBV5-8, the J gene TRBJ2-3; D may correspond to TRBD1 or TRBD2 (5 bases each). Trimming cost V 2 bases and J 8 bases, with 24 bases left between them. The V gene's germline CDR1 is SGHTS and CDR2 YDEGEE. The CDR3 spans 17 residues. The CDR3 protein is CASSFTGPPWGSGTQYF. The DNA of the CDR3 is TGTGCCAGCAGCTTCACCGGTCCCCCCTGGGGGTCAGGTACGCAGTATTTT.

Only a few counts were recorded for this clone. V gene TRBV27 combines with J gene TRBJ2-7; tentatively, D is TRBD1 (5 bases). The germline V gene encodes CDR1 MNHEY and CDR2 SMNVEV (reference sequence). CDR3 length: 14 amino acids. The V end lost 5 bases, the J end lost 2 bases, and 13 bases lay between the germline ends. CDR3 loop: CASSPTRVTYEQYF. The CDR3, as DNA: TGTGCCAGCAGTCCAACCAGGGTAACCTACGAGCAGTACTTC.

This sequence joins TRBV6-5 and TRBJ2-2, with D perhaps TRBD2 (6 bases). Trimming took off 10 bases at V and 7 bases at J, with 16 bases between the two ends. Germline V gene data show CDR1 as MNHEY and CDR2 as SVGAGI. This CDR3 has 13 residues. CDR3 sequence reads: CATLGSGVGELFF. CDR3 nucleotides: TGTGCCACCCTCGGTAGCGGAGTCGGGGAGCTGTTTTTT.

On this clone itself: Its ends do not fully match the called genes, so a read error is possible. This chain uses TRBV20-1 with TRBJ2-1; TRBD2 agrees at 9 bases. The germline CDR1 and CDR2 sequences are DFQATT and SNEGSKA (reference sequence). This CDR3 has 15 residues. The CDR3 here is CRASVGGGGAYEQFF. The CDR3 DNA sequence: TGCAGAGCTAGTGTGGGCGGCGGGGGGGCCTATGAGCAGTTCTTC.

This chain uses TRBV25-1 with TRBJ1-2, with TRBD1 matching over 7 bases. The CDR3 has 15 residues. Germline lookup yields CDR1 MGHDK and CDR2 SYGVNS. J was trimmed by 4 bases and V by 4 bases; bases with no gene match: 9. The CDR3 reads CASSGGLRQGYGYTF. The CDR3 nucleotides are TGTGCCAGCAGTGGAGGCCTTAGACAGGGCTATGGCTACACCTTC.

The V call is TRBV12-5, the J call TRBJ1-5; TRBD1 agrees at 8 bases. J lost 3 bases, V lost 4 bases, and 2 bases had no gene match. Germline V gene data show CDR1 as LGHNT and CDR2 as FRNRAP. The CDR3 totals 14 residues. Written as DNA, the CDR3 is TGTGCTAGTGGTTCGGGACAGGCCAATCAGCCCCAGCATTTT. This sequence encodes CASGSGQANQPQHF.

This chain joins TRBV5-1 and TRBJ2-7; D remains unclear. The germline gives CDR1 SGHRS, CDR2 YFSETQ. This CDR3 spans 14 amino acids. V gave up 3 bases and J gave up 2 bases, with 12 bases separating them. The CDR3 sequence is CASSSLGGAYEQYF. In nucleotides, the CDR3 is TGCGCCAGCAGCTCTCTGGGTGGAGCCTACGAGCAGTACTTC.

The chain recombines TRBV27 with TRBJ2-2; D not certain. The CDR3 covers 13 residues. V gave up 2 bases and J gave up 8 bases, with 9 bases separating them. Germline CDR1 and CDR2: MNHEY and SMNVEV (reference sequence). CDR3 coding DNA: TGTGCCAGCAGTTTAACCCGGATAGGGGAGCTGTTTTTT. Its protein is CASSLTRIGELFF.

A few counts support this clone. This chain connects TRBV5-6 to TRBJ2-1, with D unclear. Germline CDR1 SGHDT, CDR2 YYEEEE. Between the trimmed V and J ends, which lost 5 bases and 8 bases, there was a span of 14 bases. The CDR3 covers 13 residues. The CDR3 region is CASSVSRSHEQFF. CDR3 DNA: TGTGCCAGCAGTGTTAGTCGGTCGCATGAGCAGTTCTTC.

This clone counts as medium-sized. V gene TRBV9 combines with J gene TRBJ2-3; tentatively, D is TRBD1 (5 bases). CDR1 and CDR2 (germline): SGDLS, YYNGEE. This CDR3 region has 17 residues. The V and J ends lost 3 bases and 2 bases respectively, with 19 bases between them. This CDR3 is CASSAQTGDSPTDTQYF. The DNA of the CDR3 is TGTGCCAGCAGCGCCCAAACAGGTGATAGTCCCACAGATACGCAGTATTTT.

This chain links TRBV7-2 with TRBJ1-2; D is uncertain. This CDR3 has 16 residues. Germline V gene sequence: CDR1 SGHTA, CDR2 FQGNSA. V lost 5 bases, J lost 4 bases, and 20 bases lay in between. DNA for the CDR3: TGTGCCAGCAGCCCAGAGATAACAGTTGGGTTCTATGGCTACACCTTC. It specifies CASSPEITVGFYGYTF.

The genes are TRBV3-1 (or the pseudogene TRBV3-2) and TRBJ1-1; tentative D call: TRBD1 (6 bases). V lost 4 bases and J 1 base, leaving 16 bases between the germline ends. Germline-derived CDR1 and CDR2 are LGHDT and YNNKEL (reference sequence). The CDR3 extends over 16 amino acids. CDR3: CASSLWGLGGNTEAFF. CDR3 in DNA: TGTGCCAGCAGCCTCTGGGGTCTAGGGGGGAACACTGAAGCTTTCTTT.